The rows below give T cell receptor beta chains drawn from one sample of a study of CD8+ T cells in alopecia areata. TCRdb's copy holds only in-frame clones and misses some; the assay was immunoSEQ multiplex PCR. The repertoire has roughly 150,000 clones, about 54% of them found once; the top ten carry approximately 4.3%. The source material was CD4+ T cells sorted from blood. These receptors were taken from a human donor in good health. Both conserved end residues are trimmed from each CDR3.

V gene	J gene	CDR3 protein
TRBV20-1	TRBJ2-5	SARAGETQY
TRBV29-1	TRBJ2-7	SVLGGASYEQY
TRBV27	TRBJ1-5	ASSQPGTGPNQPQH
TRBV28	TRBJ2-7	ASSLLSSGSSSYEQY
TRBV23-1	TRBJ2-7	ASSPQGRGYEQY
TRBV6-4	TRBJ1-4	ASSDGLINEKLF
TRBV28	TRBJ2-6	ASRPGGTGANVLT
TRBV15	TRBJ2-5	ATSFPGQRSETQY
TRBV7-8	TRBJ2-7	ASSLGREQY
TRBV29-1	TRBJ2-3	SAGNLDTQY
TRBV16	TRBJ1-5	ASSQSAGAHQPQH
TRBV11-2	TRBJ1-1	ASSKPGQQNTEAF
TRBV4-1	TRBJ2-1	ASSQRYRSNEQF
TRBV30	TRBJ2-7	AWSVRNSGRYEQY
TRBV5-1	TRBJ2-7	ASSVSGGGYEQY
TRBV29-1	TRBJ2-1	SAVYRDRRYNEQF
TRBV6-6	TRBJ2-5	ASSRRYQETQY
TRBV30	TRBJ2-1	AWSALLAVDEQF
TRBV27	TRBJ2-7	ASSDGQGSYEQY
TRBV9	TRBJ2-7	ASSPRGTPYEQY
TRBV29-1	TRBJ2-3	SVRGGGSAVGTDTQY
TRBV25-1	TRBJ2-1	ASTLLNEQF
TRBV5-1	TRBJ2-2	ASSLGQGQMTGELF
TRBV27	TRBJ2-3	ASSLVAITDTQY
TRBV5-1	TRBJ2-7	ASSMASGRAYYEQY
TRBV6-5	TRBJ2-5	ASSRAYQETQY
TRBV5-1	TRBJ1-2	ASSLGQGSGYT
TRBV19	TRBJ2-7	ASSVRGRSYEQY
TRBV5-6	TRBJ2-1	ASSLDNEQF
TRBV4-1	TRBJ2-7	ASSQGQAGQYEQY
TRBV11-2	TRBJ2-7	ASSLDQGYEQY
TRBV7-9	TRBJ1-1	ASSVGSTANTEAF
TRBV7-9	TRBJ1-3	ASSLQGNTIY
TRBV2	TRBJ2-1	ASKRSPLYNEQF
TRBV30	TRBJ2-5	AWDRGLQETQY
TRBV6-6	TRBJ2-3	ASGGGQRTQY
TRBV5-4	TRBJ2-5	ATKRSAGQETQY
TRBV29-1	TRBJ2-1	SVLTSGSSYNEQF